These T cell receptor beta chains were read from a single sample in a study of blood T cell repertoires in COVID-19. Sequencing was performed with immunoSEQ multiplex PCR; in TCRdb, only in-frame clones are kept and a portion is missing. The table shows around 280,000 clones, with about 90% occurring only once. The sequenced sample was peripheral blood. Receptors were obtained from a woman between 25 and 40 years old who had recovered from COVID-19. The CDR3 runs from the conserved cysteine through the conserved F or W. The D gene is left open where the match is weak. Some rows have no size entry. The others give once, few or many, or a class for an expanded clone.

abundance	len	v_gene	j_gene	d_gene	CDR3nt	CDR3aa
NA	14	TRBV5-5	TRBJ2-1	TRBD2	TGTGCCAGCAGCCCCCGGACTAGCATGGATGAGCAGTTCTTC	CASSPRTSMDEQFF
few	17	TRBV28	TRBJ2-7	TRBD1	TGTGCCAGCAGCTTTGACCGGAACCGGGACAGGGCCTACGAGCAGTACTTC	CASSFDRNRDRAYEQYF
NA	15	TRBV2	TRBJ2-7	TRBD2	TGTGCCAGCAGCATGGACGGGGGGGGAACCTACGAGCAGTACTTC	CASSMDGGGTYEQYF
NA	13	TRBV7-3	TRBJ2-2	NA	TGTGCCAGCAGCTTAGTGTTGAGCGGGGAGCTGTTTTTT	CASSLVLSGELFF
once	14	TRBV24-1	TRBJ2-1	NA	TGTGCCACCTCCCCCCGGGGAGCGGACAATGAGCAGTTCTTC	CATSPRGADNEQFF
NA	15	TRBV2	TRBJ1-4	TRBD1	TGTGCCAGCAGTCCAACAGGGGGATCTACGGAAAAACTGTTTTTT	CASSPTGGSTEKLFF
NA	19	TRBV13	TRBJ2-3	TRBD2	TGTGCCAGCAGCCTCCCGGGACTAGCGGGAGAAGGGGGCACAGATACGCAGTATTTT	CASSLPGLAGEGGTDTQYF
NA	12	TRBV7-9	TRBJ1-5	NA	TGTGCCAGCAGCTTTTTATCTCAGCCCCAGCATTTT	CASSFLSQPQHF
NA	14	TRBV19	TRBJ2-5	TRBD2	TGTGCCAGTAGTATCCGGGGAGGGCAAGAGACCCAGTACTTC	CASSIRGGQETQYF
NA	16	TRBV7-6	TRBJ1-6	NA	TGTGCCAGCAGCTTTCAGGGGAGCTCCTATAATTCACCCCTCCACTTT	CASSFQGSSYNSPLHF